The text below deals with one TCR beta chain. This clonotype has a handful of counts. Its target antigen remains unknown. This is likely a read error, given that the CDR3 carries no conserved phenylalanine or tryptophan at its end. This entry comes from a study of immune aging and cytomegalovirus after organ transplant (dated by TCRdb to 2020 to 2022). Regarding the study in general: All transplant recipients received three-drug immunosuppression with prednisone, tacrolimus, and mycophenolate. Summary of the overall study and its limitations: A larger share of large clones was made up of TEMRA cells, and in the seven largest clones (over 1,900 cells) aged and TEMRA cells were gained while TCM cells were lost. Post-transplant increases in aged-phenotype cells were observed regardless of clone size, following viremia and occurring earlier in large clones (days 200-264) than in small clones. Since the sequencing data did not include a CD57 measurement, a conservative gene-based definition of aging was used in its place.

The library was obtained by single-cell sequencing. TCRdb names Illumina NovaSeq 6000 as the instrument used. The BD Rhapsody Targeted mRNA and AbSeq Reagent Kit, in a microwell format, was used for cell capture and library preparation. Libraries were prepared to cover TCR, sample tags, AbSeq, and targeted mRNA from the Human T-Cell Expression Panel plus custom TOX and TOX2 primers. An Illumina NovaSeq was used to sequence the libraries. The original pipeline was this. The analysis covered approximately 11,000 cells in total, of which about 7,300 were CD8 T cells and about 4,500 were CD8 T cells with an identifiable TCR CDR3. Raw data were processed with the BD Rhapsody Targeted Analysis Pipeline with V(D)J processing on the Seven Bridges Genomics platform. SeqGeq 1.6.0 was used for quality control, Sample Tag demultiplexing with Lex-BDSMK, clone identification with VDJ Explorer, and Seurat clustering. Clones comprising <1% of CD8 T cells were considered non-expanded; clones comprising >2.5% of the sample were considered clonal expansions. Through fastp at Q25 and MiXCR, TCRdb rebuilt clones from the public reads, retaining in-frame beta chains. One record per CDR3 amino acid sequence lists the most common genes and DNA. These V and J calls are TCRdb output, not the study's own analysis. Present in this sample are approximately 22,000 distinct CDR3 sequences, approximately 40% of which were seen just once. Less than 30% of the sample is taken by the ten largest.

From a lookup of the germline V gene (reference sequence), CDR1 and CDR2 are MNHEY and SMNVEV. The CDR3 adds up to 13 amino acids, both ends counted. Solely the CDR3 DNA is kept, with 39 bases framed from the first base. This sample's time point label indicates: five sample-tagged time points from pre-transplant (day -1) to day 368 post-transplant, pooled. Thawed PBMC were stimulated with a CMV IE-1 overlapping peptide library for more than ten hours, with no transport inhibitors added. After being thawed and rested overnight, the cells were stimulated in R10 medium along with CD28/CD49d costimulation. The IE-1 peptide library was made up of 15-amino-acid peptides, each overlapping by 11 amino acids. Each time point was barcoded using BD Single-Cell Multiplexing Kit Sample Tags, after which the barcoded samples were pooled and stained with oligo-conjugated anti-CD45RA plus sorting antibodies. A BD FACSAria III was used to sort CMV-responsive CD8+CD137+ and CD4+CD154+ T cells at 4-way purity. EDTA vacutainers were used to collect blood, which was then processed with a Ficoll gradient within 1-24 hours.

The chain is assembled from TRBV27 and TRBJ2-2; matching of 6 bases hints at TRBD1 as the D gene. Source: CMV peptide-activated CD4+ and CD8+ T cells sorted from blood, taken at five time points, pooled. This specimen's cell subset or site label, per the study, means: sorted CD8+CD137+ and CD4+CD154+ T cells after about 13 h CMV IE-1 peptide stimulation. The sequence was collected from a female donor who had a heart transplant and CMV viremia. This receptor carries the CDR3 CASSLVTGRELFL. The nucleotide sequence reads TGCGCCAGCAGTTTGGTTACAGGGCGGGAGCTGTTTTTA.